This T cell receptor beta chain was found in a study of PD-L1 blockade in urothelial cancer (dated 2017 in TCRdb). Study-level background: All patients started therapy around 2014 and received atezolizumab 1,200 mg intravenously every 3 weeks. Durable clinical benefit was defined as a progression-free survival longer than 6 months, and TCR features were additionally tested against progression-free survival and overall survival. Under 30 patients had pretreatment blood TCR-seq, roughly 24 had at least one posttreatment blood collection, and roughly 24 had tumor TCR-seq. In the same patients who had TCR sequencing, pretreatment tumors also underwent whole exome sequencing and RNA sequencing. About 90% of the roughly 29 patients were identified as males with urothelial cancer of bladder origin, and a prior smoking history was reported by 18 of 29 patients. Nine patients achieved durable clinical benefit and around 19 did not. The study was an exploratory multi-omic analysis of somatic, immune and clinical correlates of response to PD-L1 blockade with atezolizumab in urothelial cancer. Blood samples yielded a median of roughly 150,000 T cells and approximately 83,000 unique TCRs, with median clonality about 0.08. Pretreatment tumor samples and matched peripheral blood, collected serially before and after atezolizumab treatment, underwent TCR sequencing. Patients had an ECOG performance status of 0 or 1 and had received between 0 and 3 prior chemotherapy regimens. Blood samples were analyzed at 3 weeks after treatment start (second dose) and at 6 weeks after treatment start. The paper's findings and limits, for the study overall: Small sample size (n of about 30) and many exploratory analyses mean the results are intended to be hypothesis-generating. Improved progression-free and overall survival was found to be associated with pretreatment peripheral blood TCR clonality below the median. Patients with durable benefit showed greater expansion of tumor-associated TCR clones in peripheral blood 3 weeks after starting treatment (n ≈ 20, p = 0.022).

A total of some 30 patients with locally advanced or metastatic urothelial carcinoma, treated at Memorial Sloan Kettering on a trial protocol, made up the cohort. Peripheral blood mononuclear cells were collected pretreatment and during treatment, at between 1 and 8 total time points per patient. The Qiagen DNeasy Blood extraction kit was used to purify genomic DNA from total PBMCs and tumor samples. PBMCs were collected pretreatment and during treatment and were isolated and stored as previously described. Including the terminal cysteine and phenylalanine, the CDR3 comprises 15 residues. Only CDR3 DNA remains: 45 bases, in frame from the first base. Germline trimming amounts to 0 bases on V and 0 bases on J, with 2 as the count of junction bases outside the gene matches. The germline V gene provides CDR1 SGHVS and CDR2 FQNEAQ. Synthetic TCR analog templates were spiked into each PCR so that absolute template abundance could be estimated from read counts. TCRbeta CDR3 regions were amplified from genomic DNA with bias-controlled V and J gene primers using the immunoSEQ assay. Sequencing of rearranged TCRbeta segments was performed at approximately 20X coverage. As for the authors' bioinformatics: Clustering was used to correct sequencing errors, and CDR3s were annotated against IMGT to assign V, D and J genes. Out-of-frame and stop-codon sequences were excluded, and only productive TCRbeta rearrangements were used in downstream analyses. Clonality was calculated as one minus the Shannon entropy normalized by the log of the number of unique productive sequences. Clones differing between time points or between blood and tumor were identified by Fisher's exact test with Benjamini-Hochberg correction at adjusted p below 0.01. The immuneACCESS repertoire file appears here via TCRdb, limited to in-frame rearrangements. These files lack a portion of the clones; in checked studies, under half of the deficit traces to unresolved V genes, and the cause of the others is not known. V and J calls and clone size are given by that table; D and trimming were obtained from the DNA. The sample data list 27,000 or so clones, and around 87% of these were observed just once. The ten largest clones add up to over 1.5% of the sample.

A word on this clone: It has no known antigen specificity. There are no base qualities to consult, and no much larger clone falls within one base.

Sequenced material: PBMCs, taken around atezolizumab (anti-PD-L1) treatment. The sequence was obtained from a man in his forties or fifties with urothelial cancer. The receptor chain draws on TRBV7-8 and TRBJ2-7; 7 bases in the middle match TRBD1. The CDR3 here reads CASSLAPGGSYEQYF. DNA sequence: TGTGCCAGCAGCTTAGCACCAGGGGGCTCCTACGAGCAGTACTTC.